This T cell receptor beta chain was sequenced in a study of shared clonotypes between healthy human individuals. Per the authors' pipeline: In the immunoSEQ data, sequences were junction-only and lacked quality scores, so filtering differed. Here immunoSEQ multiplex PCR was the method, and the copy in TCRdb shows in-frame clones only, minus some. That table is the source of V, J and clone size, and D and trimming were worked out from the DNA. Of around 2,000,000 clones detected, about 95% appear once; the ten largest clones hold 0.1% to 0.15%. This CDR3 has 15 amino acids. V lost 3 bases to trimming and J lost 0 bases; unmatched junction nucleotides: 3. Germline-derived CDR1 and CDR2 are SGHRS and YFSETQ. Notes on the study in general: Rarefaction demonstrated incomplete sorted-subset sequencing despite large depth.

About this clone itself: Antigen: not known.

The receptor was derived from a man younger than 30 in good health. This rearrangement joins TRBV5-1 to TRBJ1-3, with 7 bases lining up with TRBD1. Sequenced: naive CD4+ T cells sorted from blood. Documented subset: CD45RA+ positively selected. The CDR3 nucleotides are TGCGCCAGCAGCTCTCGACAGGGCTCTGGAAACACCATATATTTT. This codes for CASSSRQGSGNTIYF.